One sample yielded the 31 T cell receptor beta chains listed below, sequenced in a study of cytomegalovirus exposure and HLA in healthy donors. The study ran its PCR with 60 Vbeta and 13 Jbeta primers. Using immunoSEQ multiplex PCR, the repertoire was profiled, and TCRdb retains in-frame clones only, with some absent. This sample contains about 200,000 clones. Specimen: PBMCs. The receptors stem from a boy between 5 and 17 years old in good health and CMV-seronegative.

The CDR3, as DNA: TGCAGCGTGGCCCAGGGTAACAATGAGCAGTTCTTC. This translates into CSVAQGNNEQFF. This chain joins TRBV29-1 and TRBJ2-1, with a weak D call TRBD1 (5 bases). The CDR3 runs 12 residues. Germline V CDR1 and CDR2: SQVTM, ANQGSEA. V lost 6 bases to trimming and J lost 5 bases, with 11 bases between them.

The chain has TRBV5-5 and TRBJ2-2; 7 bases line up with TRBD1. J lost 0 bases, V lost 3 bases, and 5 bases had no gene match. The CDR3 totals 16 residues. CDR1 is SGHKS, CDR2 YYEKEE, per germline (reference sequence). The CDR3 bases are TGTGCCAGCAGCTCGACAGGGAACTCGAACACCGGGGAGCTGTTTTTT. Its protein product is CASSSTGNSNTGELFF.

The CDR3: CASSFTGTGELFF. The CDR3 coding sequence is TGTGCCAGCAGCTTTACCGGGACCGGGGAGCTGTTTTTT. V usage is TRBV7-3 and J usage is TRBJ2-2; no firm D call. Trimming cost V 3 bases and J 5 bases, with 7 bases left between them. CDR1 is SGHTA and CDR2 is FQGTGA in the germline V gene. The CDR3 totals 13 residues.

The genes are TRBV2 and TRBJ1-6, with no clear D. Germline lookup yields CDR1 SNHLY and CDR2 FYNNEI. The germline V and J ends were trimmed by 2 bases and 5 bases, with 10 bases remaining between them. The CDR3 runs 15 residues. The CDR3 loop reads CASSESTQNNSPLHF. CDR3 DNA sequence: TGTGCCAGCAGTGAAAGTACCCAGAATAATTCACCCCTCCACTTT.

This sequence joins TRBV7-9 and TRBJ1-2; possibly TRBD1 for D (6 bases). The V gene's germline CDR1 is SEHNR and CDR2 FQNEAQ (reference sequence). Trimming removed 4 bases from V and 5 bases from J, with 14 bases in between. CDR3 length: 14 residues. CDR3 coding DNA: TGTGCCAGCAGCTCAGGGACACCCATGTATGGCTACACCTTC. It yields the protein CASSSGTPMYGYTF.

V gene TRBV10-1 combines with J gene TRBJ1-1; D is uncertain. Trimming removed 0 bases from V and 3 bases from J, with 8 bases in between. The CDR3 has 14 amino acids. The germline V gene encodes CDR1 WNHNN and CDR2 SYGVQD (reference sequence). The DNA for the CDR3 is TGCGCCAGCAGTGAGTCGACGAGGGACACTGAAGCTTTCTTT. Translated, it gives CASSESTRDTEAFF.

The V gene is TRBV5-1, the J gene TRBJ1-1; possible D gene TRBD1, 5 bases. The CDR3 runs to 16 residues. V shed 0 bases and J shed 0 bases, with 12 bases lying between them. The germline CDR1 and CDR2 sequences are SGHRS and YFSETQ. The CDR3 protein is CASSLAAGPLNTEAFF. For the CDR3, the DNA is TGCGCCAGCAGCTTGGCCGCAGGGCCCTTGAACACTGAAGCTTTCTTT.

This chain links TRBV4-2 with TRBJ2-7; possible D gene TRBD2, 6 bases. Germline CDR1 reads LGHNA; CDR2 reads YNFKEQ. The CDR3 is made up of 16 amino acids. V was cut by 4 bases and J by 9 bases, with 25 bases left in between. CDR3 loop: CASSRERAGTPGGQYF. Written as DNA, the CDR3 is TGTGCCAGCAGCCGAGAAAGAGCAGGGACCCCCGGGGGGCAGTACTTC.

This chain's CDR3 is CASSREGVRGDTQYF. Here the CDR3 DNA reads TGTGCCAGCAGCCGCGAAGGCGTAAGGGGAGATACGCAGTATTTT. The chain combines TRBV7-2 with TRBJ2-3; possibly TRBD1 for D (5 bases). The V gene lost 5 bases and the J gene lost 5 bases, with 17 bases spanning the gap. Germline lookup yields CDR1 SGHTA and CDR2 FQGNSA. The CDR3 sequence is 15 residues long.

CDR3 nucleotides: TGTGCCAGCAGCATCCTGGAGGCCAGCTCTGGAAACACCATATATTTT. Translating it yields CASSILEASSGNTIYF. This chain joins TRBV7-2 and TRBJ1-3; no clear D gene. Germline CDR1 and CDR2: SGHTA and FQGNSA. V shed 5 bases and J shed 0 bases, with 14 bases lying between them. This CDR3 has 16 amino acids.

The CDR3 loop is CASSSQPGQGQDTQYF. CDR3 sequence (DNA): TGTGCCAGCAGTTCACAACCGGGACAGGGGCAAGATACGCAGTATTTT. The chain combines TRBV28 with TRBJ2-3; 10 bases are a match to TRBD1. The CDR3 has 16 amino acids. Germline V gene sequence: CDR1 MDHEN, CDR2 SYDVKM. V lost 4 bases to trimming and J lost 5 bases; unmatched junction nucleotides: 9.

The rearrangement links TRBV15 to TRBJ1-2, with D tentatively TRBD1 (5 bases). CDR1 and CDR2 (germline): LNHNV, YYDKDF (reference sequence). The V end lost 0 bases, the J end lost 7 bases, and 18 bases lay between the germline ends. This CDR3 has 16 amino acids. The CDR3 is CATSRDGSRDLSGYTF. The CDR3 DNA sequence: TGTGCCACCAGCAGAGATGGTAGTAGGGACTTGTCTGGCTACACCTTC.

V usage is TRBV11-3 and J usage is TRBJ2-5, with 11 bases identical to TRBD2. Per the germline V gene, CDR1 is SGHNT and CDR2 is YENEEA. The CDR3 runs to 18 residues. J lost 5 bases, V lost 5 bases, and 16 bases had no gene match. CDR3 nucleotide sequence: TGTGCCAGCAGCCCGGGCGCTGGTCTAGCGGGGGGCCAGGAGACCCAGTACTTC. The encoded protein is CASSPGAGLAGGQETQYF. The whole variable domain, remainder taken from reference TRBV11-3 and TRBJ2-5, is EAGVVQSPRYKIIEKKQPVAFWCNPISGHNTLYWYLQNLGQGPELLIRYENEEAVDDSQLPKDRFSAERLKGVDSTLKIQPAELGDSAVYLCASSPGAGLAGGQETQYFGPGTRLLVL.

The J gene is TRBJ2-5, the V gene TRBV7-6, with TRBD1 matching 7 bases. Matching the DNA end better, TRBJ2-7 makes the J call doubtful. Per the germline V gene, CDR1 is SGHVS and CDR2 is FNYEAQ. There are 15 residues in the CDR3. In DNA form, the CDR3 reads TGTGCCAGCAGCTTAACCCCGGGACAGCACTACGAGCAGTACTTC. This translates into CASSLTPGQHYEQYF.

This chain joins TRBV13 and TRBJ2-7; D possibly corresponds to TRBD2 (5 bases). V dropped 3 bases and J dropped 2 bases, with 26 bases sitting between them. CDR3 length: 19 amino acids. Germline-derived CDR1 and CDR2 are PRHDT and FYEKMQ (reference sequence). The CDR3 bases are TGTGCCAGCAGCTTCAAATCGCCCACCCTAGGGAGAGACCCCTACGAGCAGTACTTC. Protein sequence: CASSFKSPTLGRDPYEQYF.

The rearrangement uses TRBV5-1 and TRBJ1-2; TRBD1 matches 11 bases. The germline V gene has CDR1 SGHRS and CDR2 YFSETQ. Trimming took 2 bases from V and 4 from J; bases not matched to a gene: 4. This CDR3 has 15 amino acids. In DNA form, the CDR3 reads TGCGCCAGCAGCTTCGGGACAGGGGGGATCTATGGCTACACCTTC. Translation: CASSFGTGGIYGYTF. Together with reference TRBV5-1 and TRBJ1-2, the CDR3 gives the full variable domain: KAGVTQTPRYLIKTRGQQVTLSCSPISGHRSVSWYQQTPGQGLQFLFEYFSETQRNKGNFPGRFSGRQFSNSRSEMNVSTLELGDSALYLCASSFGTGGIYGYTFGSGTRLTVV.

For the CDR3, the DNA is TGCGCCAGCAGCTTGGAATGGGACTACTACGAGCAGTACTTC. It translates to CASSLEWDYYEQYF. This chain joins TRBV5-1 and TRBJ2-7; 7 bases map to TRBD2. Germline CDR1 reads SGHRS; CDR2 reads YFSETQ. Trimming took 0 bases from V and 3 from J; bases not matched to a gene: 3. This CDR3 is built from 14 residues.

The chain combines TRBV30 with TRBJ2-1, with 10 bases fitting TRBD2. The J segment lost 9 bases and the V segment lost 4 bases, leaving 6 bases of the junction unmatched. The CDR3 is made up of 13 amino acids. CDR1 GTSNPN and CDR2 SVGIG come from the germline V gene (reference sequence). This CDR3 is CAWTSGGGSEQFF. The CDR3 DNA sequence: TGTGCCTGGACTAGCGGGGGTGGTAGTGAGCAGTTCTTC.

CDR3 sequence: CASGILGQGASGYTF. DNA for the CDR3: TGTGCCAGCGGAATTCTCGGACAGGGGGCAAGTGGCTACACCTTC. V is TRBV27 and J is TRBJ1-2; 11 bases are shared with TRBD1. The ends lost 8 bases at V and 7 bases at J; junction bases unmatched: 12. The V gene's germline CDR1 is MNHEY and CDR2 SMNVEV (reference sequence). The length of the CDR3 is 15 residues.

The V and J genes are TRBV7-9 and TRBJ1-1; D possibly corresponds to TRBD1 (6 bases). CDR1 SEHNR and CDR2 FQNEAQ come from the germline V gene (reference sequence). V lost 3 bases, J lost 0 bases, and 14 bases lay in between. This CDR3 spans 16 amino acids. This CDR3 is CASSFTAGAVNTEAFF. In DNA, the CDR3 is TGTGCCAGCAGCTTCACGGCAGGGGCCGTGAACACTGAAGCTTTCTTT.

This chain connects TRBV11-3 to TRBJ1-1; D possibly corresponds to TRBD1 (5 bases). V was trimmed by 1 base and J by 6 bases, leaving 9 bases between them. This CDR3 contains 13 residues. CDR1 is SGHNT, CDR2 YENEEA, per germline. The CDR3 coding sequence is TGTGCCAGCAGCTTAGTAGGACACTCTGAAGCTTTCTTT. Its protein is CASSLVGHSEAFF.

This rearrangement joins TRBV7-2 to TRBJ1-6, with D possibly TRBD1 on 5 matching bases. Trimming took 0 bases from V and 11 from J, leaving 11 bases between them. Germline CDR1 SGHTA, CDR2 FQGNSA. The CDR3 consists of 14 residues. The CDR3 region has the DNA TGTGCCAGCAGCTTAGCGTACAGGAGGGCACCCCTCCACTTT. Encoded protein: CASSLAYRRAPLHF.

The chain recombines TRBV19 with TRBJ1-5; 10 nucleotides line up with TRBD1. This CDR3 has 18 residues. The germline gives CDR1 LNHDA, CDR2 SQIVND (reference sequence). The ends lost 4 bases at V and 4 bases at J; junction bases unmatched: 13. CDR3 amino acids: CASSTRTARDRGNQPQHF. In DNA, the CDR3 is TGTGCCAGTAGTACCCGCACCGCCCGGGACAGGGGTAATCAGCCCCAGCATTTT.

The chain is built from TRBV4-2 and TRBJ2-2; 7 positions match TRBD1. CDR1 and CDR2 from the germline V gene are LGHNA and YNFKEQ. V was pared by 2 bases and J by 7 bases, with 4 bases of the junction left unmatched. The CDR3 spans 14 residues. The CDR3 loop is CASSQTQGIGELFF. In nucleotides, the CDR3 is TGTGCCAGCAGCCAAACACAGGGGATCGGGGAGCTGTTTTTT.

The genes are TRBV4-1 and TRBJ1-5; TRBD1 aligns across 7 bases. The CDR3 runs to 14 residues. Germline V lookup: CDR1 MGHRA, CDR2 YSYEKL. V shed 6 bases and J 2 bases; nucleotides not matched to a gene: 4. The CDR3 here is CASSLDRGNQPQHF. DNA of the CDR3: TGCGCCAGCAGTCTTGACAGGGGCAATCAGCCCCAGCATTTT.

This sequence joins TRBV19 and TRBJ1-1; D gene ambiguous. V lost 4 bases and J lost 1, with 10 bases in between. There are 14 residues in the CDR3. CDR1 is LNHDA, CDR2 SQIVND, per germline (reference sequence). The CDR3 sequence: CASSNRGGNTEAFF. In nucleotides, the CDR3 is TGTGCCAGTAGTAACCGGGGAGGGAACACTGAAGCTTTCTTT.

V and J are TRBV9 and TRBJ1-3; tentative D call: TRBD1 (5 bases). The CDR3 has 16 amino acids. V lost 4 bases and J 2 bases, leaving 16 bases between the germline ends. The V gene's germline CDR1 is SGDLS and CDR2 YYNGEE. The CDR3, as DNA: TGTGCCAGCAGCCTGGGGCGGAAAGTGGCTGGAAACACCATATATTTT. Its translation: CASSLGRKVAGNTIYF. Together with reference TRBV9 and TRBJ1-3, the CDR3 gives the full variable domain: DSGVTQTPKHLITATGQRVTLRCSPRSGDLSVYWYQQSLDQGLQFLIQYYNGEERAKGNILERFSAQQFPDLHSELNLSSLELGDSALYFCASSLGRKVAGNTIYFGEGSWLTVV.

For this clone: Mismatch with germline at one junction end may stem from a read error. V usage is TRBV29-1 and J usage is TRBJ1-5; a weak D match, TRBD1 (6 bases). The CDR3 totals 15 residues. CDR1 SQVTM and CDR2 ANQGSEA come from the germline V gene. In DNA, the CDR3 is TGCAGCGTTCAAGACAGGCTGCAGAACAATCAGCCCCAGCATTTT. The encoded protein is CSVQDRLQNNQPQHF.

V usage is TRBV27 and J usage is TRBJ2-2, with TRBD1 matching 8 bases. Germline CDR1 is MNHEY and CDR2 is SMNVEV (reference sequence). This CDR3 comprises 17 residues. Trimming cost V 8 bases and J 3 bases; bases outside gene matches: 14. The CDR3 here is CASSPSPQGAYTGELFF. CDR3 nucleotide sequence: TGTGCCAGCTCCCCGAGCCCGCAGGGGGCGTACACCGGGGAGCTGTTTTTT.

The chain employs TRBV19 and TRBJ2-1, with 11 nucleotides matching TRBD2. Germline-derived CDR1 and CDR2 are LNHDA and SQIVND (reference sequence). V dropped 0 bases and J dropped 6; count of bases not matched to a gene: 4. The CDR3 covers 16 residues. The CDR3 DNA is TGTGCCAGTAGTATAGATCCGGGGACTAGCGGCAATGAGCAGTTCTTC. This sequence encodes CASSIDPGTSGNEQFF.

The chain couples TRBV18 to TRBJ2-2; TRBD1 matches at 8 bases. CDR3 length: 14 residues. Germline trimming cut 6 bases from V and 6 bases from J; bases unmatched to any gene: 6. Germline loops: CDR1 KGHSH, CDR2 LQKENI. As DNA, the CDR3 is TGTGCCAGCTCTCCCTCGACAGGGGCCGGGGAGCTGTTTTTT. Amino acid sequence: CASSPSTGAGELFF.